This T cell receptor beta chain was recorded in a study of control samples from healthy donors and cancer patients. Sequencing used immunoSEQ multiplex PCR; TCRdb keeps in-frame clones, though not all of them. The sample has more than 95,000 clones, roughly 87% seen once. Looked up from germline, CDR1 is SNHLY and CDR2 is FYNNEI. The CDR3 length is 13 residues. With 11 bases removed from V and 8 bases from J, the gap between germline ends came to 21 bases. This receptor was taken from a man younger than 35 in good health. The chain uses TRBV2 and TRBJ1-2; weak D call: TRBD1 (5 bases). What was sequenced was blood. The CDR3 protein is CAPPRGPEGGYTF. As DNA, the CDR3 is TGTGCCCCCCCTAGGGGCCCCGAGGGGGGCTACACCTTC. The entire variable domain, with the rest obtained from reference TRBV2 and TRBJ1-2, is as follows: EPEVTQTPSHQVTQMGQEVILRCVPISNHLYFYWYRQILGQKVEFLVSFYNNEISEKSEIFDDQFSVERPDGSNFTLKIRSTKLEDSAMYFCAPPRGPEGGYTFGSGTRLTVV.